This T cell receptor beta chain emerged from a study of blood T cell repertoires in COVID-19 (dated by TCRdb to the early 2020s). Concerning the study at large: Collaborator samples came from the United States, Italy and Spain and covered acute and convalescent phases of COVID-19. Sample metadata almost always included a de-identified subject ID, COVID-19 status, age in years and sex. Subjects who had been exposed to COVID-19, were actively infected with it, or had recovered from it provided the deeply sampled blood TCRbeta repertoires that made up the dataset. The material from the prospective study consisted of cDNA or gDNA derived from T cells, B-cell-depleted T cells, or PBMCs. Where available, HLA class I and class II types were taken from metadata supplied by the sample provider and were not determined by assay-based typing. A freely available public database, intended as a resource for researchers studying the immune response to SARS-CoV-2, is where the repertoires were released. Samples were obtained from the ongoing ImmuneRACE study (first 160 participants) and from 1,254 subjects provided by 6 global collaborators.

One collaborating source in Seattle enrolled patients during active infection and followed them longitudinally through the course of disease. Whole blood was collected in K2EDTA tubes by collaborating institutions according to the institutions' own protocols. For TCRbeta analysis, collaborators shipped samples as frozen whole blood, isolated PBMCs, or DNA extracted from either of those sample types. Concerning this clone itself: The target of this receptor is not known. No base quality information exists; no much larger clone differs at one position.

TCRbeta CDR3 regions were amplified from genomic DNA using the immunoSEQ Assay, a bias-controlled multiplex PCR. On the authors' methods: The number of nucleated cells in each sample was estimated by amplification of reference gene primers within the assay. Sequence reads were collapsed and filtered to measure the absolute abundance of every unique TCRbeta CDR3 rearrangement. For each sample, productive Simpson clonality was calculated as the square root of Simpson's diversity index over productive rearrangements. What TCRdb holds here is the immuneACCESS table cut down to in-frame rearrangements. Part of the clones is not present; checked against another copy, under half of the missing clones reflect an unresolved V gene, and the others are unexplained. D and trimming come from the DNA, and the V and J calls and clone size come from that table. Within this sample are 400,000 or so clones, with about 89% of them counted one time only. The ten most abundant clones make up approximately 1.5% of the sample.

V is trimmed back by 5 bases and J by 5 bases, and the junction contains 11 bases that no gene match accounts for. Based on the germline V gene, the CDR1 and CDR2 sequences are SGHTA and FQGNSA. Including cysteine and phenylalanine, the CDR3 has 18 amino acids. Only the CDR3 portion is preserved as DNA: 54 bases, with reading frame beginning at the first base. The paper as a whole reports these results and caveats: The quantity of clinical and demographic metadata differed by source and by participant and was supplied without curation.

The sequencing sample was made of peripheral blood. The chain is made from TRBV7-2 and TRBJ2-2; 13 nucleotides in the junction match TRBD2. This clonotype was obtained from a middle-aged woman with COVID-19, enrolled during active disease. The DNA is TGTGCCAGCAGCCTCTCGGCCACTAGCGGGAGGGGGACCGGGGAGCTGTTTTTT. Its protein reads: CASSLSATSGRGTGELFF.